The rows below give T cell receptor beta chains drawn from one sample of a study of CD8 T cell repertoires and HIV-1 epitope variants. No antigens are known for them. Produced via immunoSEQ multiplex PCR; TCRdb's table is partial and in-frame only. The sample contains 5,100 or so clones, roughly 60% of which appear only once. What was sequenced was cultured CD8+ T cells derived from PBMCs. All receptors come from a male donor with HIV. CDR3s include the opening cysteine and the closing phenylalanine or tryptophan. The D gene is left open where the match is weak. Size tells how often a clone was seen (once, few, many) or the class of an expanded clone, and some rows leave it out.

d_gene: TRBD1; v_gene: TRBV9; j_gene: TRBJ2-2; abundance: few; CDR3aa: CASSVDGTDTGELFF; CDR3nt: TGTGCCAGCAGCGTCGATGGGACAGACACCGGGGAGCTGTTTTTT
d_gene: -; v_gene: TRBV10-2; j_gene: TRBJ2-5; abundance: -; CDR3aa: CASSESNLGMSETQYF; CDR3nt: TGCGCCAGCAGTGAGTCGAATCTAGGGATGAGCGAGACCCAGTACTTC
d_gene: -; v_gene: TRBV7-7; j_gene: TRBJ2-7; abundance: -; CDR3aa: CASSLAAGATYEQYF; CDR3nt: TGTGCCAGCAGCTTAGCGGCAGGGGCGACTTACGAGCAGTACTTC
d_gene: -; v_gene: TRBV27; j_gene: TRBJ1-5; abundance: -; CDR3aa: CASSLWGGMDDQPQHF; CDR3nt: TGTGCCAGCAGTTTATGGGGGGGTATGGATGATCAGCCCCAGCATTTT
d_gene: TRBD2; v_gene: TRBV28; j_gene: TRBJ2-3; abundance: -; CDR3aa: CASGTSGPSTDTQYF; CDR3nt: TGTGCCAGCGGGACTAGCGGTCCTAGCACAGATACGCAGTATTTT
d_gene: -; v_gene: TRBV2; j_gene: TRBJ1-4; abundance: -; CDR3aa: CAWGGQTNEKLFF; CDR3nt: TGTGCCTGGGGGGGGCAGACCAATGAAAAACTGTTTTTT
d_gene: TRBD1; v_gene: TRBV10-3; j_gene: TRBJ1-1; abundance: few; CDR3aa: CAISAGDAGTADEAFF; CDR3nt: TGTGCCATCAGTGCCGGAGACGCGGGGACAGCTGATGAAGCTTTCTTT
d_gene: TRBD1; v_gene: TRBV10-3; j_gene: TRBJ2-7; abundance: -; CDR3aa: CAINSGQGYEQYF; CDR3nt: TGTGCCATCAATTCCGGACAGGGCTACGAGCAGTACTTC
d_gene: -; v_gene: TRBV7-9; j_gene: TRBJ2-3; abundance: -; CDR3aa: CASSFTGAQYF; CDR3nt: TGTGCCAGCAGCTTCACGGGCGCGCAGTATTTT
d_gene: -; v_gene: TRBV2; j_gene: TRBJ2-5; abundance: -; CDR3aa: CASSSAGIDQETQYF; CDR3nt: TGTGCCAGCAGCTCCGCCGGGATAGATCAAGAGACCCAGTACTTC
d_gene: TRBD1; v_gene: TRBV6-5; j_gene: TRBJ1-2; abundance: few; CDR3aa: CASSYSDRGYGYTF; CDR3nt: TGTGCCAGCAGTTACTCTGACAGGGGCTATGGCTACACCTTC
d_gene: -; v_gene: TRBV11-1; j_gene: TRBJ1-1; abundance: few; CDR3aa: CASSAMTGVTMDTEAFF; CDR3nt: TGTGCCAGCAGCGCCATGACAGGCGTCACTATGGACACTGAAGCTTTCTTT
d_gene: TRBD1; v_gene: TRBV7-2; j_gene: TRBJ2-7; abundance: hyperexpanded; CDR3aa: CASSLGQYLREQYF; CDR3nt: TGTGCCAGCAGCTTGGGACAGTACCTTCGTGAGCAGTACTTC
d_gene: -; v_gene: TRBV12-2; j_gene: TRBJ2-1; abundance: -; CDR3aa: CASRPEPRLAGDSPPYNEQFF; CDR3nt: TGTGCAAGTCGCCCAGAGCCCAGACTAGCGGGGGATTCCCCTCCTTACAATGAGCAGTTCTTC
d_gene: TRBD1; v_gene: TRBV5-4; j_gene: TRBJ2-7; abundance: -; CDR3aa: CASSLGGQGIHEQYF; CDR3nt: TGTGCCAGCAGCTTGGGGGGACAGGGGATCCACGAGCAGTACTTC
d_gene: TRBD1; v_gene: TRBV27; j_gene: TRBJ1-2; abundance: -; CDR3aa: CASSATGGFGGYTF; CDR3nt: TGTGCCAGCAGTGCGACAGGGGGCTTTGGCGGCTACACCTTC
d_gene: -; v_gene: TRBV12-5; j_gene: TRBJ2-5; abundance: -; CDR3aa: CASGLNGETQYF; CDR3nt: TGTGCTAGTGGTTTGAATGGAGAGACCCAGTACTTC
d_gene: -; v_gene: TRBV6-6; j_gene: TRBJ2-7; abundance: -; CDR3aa: CASGRSSPGEQYF; CDR3nt: TGTGCCAGCGGACGGAGTTCCCCCGGGGAGCAGTACTTC
d_gene: TRBD2; v_gene: TRBV7-9; j_gene: TRBJ2-1; abundance: -; CDR3aa: CASSLGFPGGQFF; CDR3nt: TGTGCCAGCAGCTTAGGCTTTCCGGGAGGGCAGTTCTTC
d_gene: TRBD1; v_gene: TRBV11-2; j_gene: TRBJ1-1; abundance: -; CDR3aa: CASSSVQGVDTEAFF; CDR3nt: TGTGCCAGCAGCTCCGTACAGGGGGTCGACACTGAAGCTTTCTTT
d_gene: -; v_gene: TRBV30; j_gene: TRBJ1-1; abundance: -; CDR3aa: CAWSVQDFHSLNTEAFF; CDR3nt: TGTGCCTGGAGTGTACAAGACTTCCACTCATTGAACACTGAAGCTTTCTTT
d_gene: TRBD2; v_gene: TRBV7-3; j_gene: TRBJ2-1; abundance: -; CDR3aa: CASSFGGGDNEQFF; CDR3nt: TGTGCCAGCAGCTTTGGCGGGGGAGACAATGAGCAGTTCTTC
d_gene: -; v_gene: TRBV6-5; j_gene: TRBJ2-1; abundance: few; CDR3aa: CASSEGGEQFF; CDR3nt: TGTGCCAGCAGTGAGGGGGGTGAGCAGTTCTTC
d_gene: TRBD1; v_gene: TRBV4-3; j_gene: TRBJ1-6; abundance: -; CDR3aa: CASSQEIGGILPLHF; CDR3nt: TGCGCCAGCAGCCAAGAGATAGGGGGCATCTTACCCCTCCACTTT
d_gene: -; v_gene: TRBV20-1; j_gene: TRBJ2-5; abundance: -; CDR3aa: CSAMRGETQYF; CDR3nt: TGCAGTGCTATGAGGGGGGAGACCCAGTACTTC
d_gene: -; v_gene: TRBV28; j_gene: TRBJ2-2; abundance: -; CDR3aa: CASTPIRASTGELFF; CDR3nt: TGTGCCAGCACCCCCATCCGGGCCTCCACCGGGGAGCTGTTTTTT
d_gene: TRBD1; v_gene: TRBV6-5; j_gene: TRBJ1-2; abundance: -; CDR3aa: CASSPQGGADGYTF; CDR3nt: TGTGCCAGCAGCCCTCAAGGGGGCGCGGATGGCTACACCTTC
d_gene: -; v_gene: TRBV7-3; j_gene: TRBJ1-2; abundance: -; CDR3aa: CASSDGGGDQGRGYTF; CDR3nt: TGTGCCAGCAGCGATGGGGGAGGGGATCAGGGTAGAGGCTACACCTTC
d_gene: -; v_gene: TRBV28; j_gene: TRBJ2-3; abundance: -; CDR3aa: CASSFSSTSTDTQYF; CDR3nt: TGTGCCAGCAGTTTTAGTTCCACTAGCACAGATACGCAGTATTTT
d_gene: -; v_gene: TRBV4-3; j_gene: TRBJ2-3; abundance: -; CDR3aa: CASSQAPGASTDTQYF; CDR3nt: TGCGCCAGCAGCCAAGCTCCGGGGGCTTCCACAGATACGCAGTATTTT
d_gene: TRBD2; v_gene: TRBV11-2; j_gene: TRBJ2-5; abundance: -; CDR3aa: CASSLDRGTSGQETQYF; CDR3nt: TGTGCCAGCAGCTTAGATCGCGGGACTAGCGGCCAAGAGACCCAGTACTTC
d_gene: -; v_gene: TRBV5-1; j_gene: TRBJ2-7; abundance: -; CDR3aa: CASRSPEALTPYEQYF; CDR3nt: TGCGCCAGCAGGTCCCCGGAGGCTCTAACCCCTTACGAGCAGTACTTC
d_gene: -; v_gene: TRBV30; j_gene: TRBJ2-1; abundance: -; CDR3aa: CAFPGAYNEQFF; CDR3nt: TGTGCCTTCCCGGGGGCCTACAATGAGCAGTTCTTC
d_gene: -; v_gene: TRBV9; j_gene: TRBJ1-5; abundance: few; CDR3aa: CASGPGAWGQPQHF; CDR3nt: TGTGCCAGCGGTCCGGGGGCCTGGGGTCAGCCCCAGCATTTT
d_gene: -; v_gene: TRBV5-6; j_gene: TRBJ1-1; abundance: -; CDR3aa: CASSLAWGDTEAFF; CDR3nt: TGTGCCAGCAGCTTGGCATGGGGGGACACTGAAGCTTTCTTT
d_gene: -; v_gene: TRBV7-9; j_gene: TRBJ2-7; abundance: -; CDR3aa: CASSLVGRALDEQYF; CDR3nt: TGTGCCAGCAGCTTAGTCGGCAGGGCACTGGACGAGCAGTACTTC
d_gene: TRBD2; v_gene: TRBV7-9; j_gene: TRBJ2-2; abundance: -; CDR3aa: CASSPRGVATGELFF; CDR3nt: TGTGCCAGCAGCCCCCGGGGGGTGGCCACCGGGGAGCTGTTTTTT
d_gene: -; v_gene: TRBV7-9; j_gene: TRBJ1-4; abundance: -; CDR3aa: CASSPYATNEKLFF; CDR3nt: TGTGCCAGCAGTCCCTATGCAACTAATGAAAAACTGTTTTTT
d_gene: -; v_gene: TRBV2; j_gene: TRBJ2-7; abundance: -; CDR3aa: CASTASTYEQYF; CDR3nt: TGTGCCAGCACGGCCAGCACCTACGAGCAGTACTTC
d_gene: -; v_gene: TRBV6-6; j_gene: TRBJ1-2; abundance: few; CDR3aa: CASSPVVVNYGYTF; CDR3nt: TGTGCCAGCAGCCCCGTCGTAGTTAACTATGGCTACACCTTC
d_gene: -; v_gene: TRBV19; j_gene: TRBJ1-2; abundance: once; CDR3aa: CASSPSGIYGYTF; CDR3nt: TGTGCCAGTAGTCCCTCCGGGATCTATGGCTACACCTTC
d_gene: -; v_gene: TRBV21-1; j_gene: TRBJ2-4; abundance: -; CDR3aa: CASSRPGPLKNIQYF; CDR3nt: TGTGCCAGCAGCAGACCCGGGCCCCTCAAAAACATTCAGTACTTC
d_gene: -; v_gene: TRBV28; j_gene: TRBJ1-3; abundance: -; CDR3aa: CASSPRSFSRGGNTIYF; CDR3nt: TGTGCCAGCAGTCCGCGATCTTTTAGCCGGGGGGGAAACACCATATATTTT
d_gene: -; v_gene: TRBV27; j_gene: TRBJ2-3; abundance: few; CDR3aa: CASTRDALVDTQYF; CDR3nt: TGTGCCAGCACCCGGGACGCCCTGGTAGATACGCAGTATTTT
d_gene: -; v_gene: TRBV13; j_gene: TRBJ1-2; abundance: -; CDR3aa: CASSLKGDLNYGYTF; CDR3nt: TGTGCCAGCAGCTTAAAAGGGGATCTTAACTATGGCTACACCTTC
d_gene: -; v_gene: TRBV5-6; j_gene: TRBJ2-4; abundance: -; CDR3aa: CASSALGSKNIQYF; CDR3nt: TGTGCCAGCAGCGCATTAGGCTCCAAAAACATTCAGTACTTC
d_gene: -; v_gene: TRBV5-8; j_gene: TRBJ2-2; abundance: -; CDR3aa: CASSFTGELFF; CDR3nt: TGTGCCAGCAGCTTCACCGGGGAGCTGTTTTTT
d_gene: -; v_gene: TRBV5-1; j_gene: TRBJ1-3; abundance: -; CDR3aa: CASSPTVGGSGNTIYF; CDR3nt: TGCGCCAGCAGCCCTACGGTAGGGGGCTCTGGAAACACCATATATTTT